What follows are 30 T cell receptor beta chains derived from one specimen sequenced in a study of glioma-infiltrating T cells. TCR alpha and beta CDR3 regions were amplified from RNA using iRepertoire nested multiplex PCR. Each CDR3 protein is one row after TCRdb ran MiXCR on the multiplex PCR reads. The sample holds roughly 120,000 distinct CDR3 sequences, roughly 25% seen once. Sequenced material: glioma tissue, nonneoplastic brain tissue, or PBMCs (not recorded which). All receptors derive from a human donor with low-grade glioma or glioblastoma, undergoing nonglioma brain surgery, or in good health (not recorded which).

This clonotype was counted at least ten times. The chain couples TRBV5-1 to TRBJ2-1; D gene unclear. Germline lookup yields CDR1 SGHRS and CDR2 YFSETQ. The CDR3 runs to 15 residues. The germline V and J ends were trimmed by 4 bases and 0 bases, with 11 bases remaining between them. DNA for the CDR3: TGCGCCAGCAGCCTCCCGGCGAGCTCCTACAATGAGCAGTTCTTC. This translates into CASSLPASSYNEQFF.

This clonotype has a count of ten or more. The CDR3 DNA is TGTGCCAGCAGTCCGCCCGGAGCGGGAAGCTCCTACGAGCAGTACTTC. Amino acid sequence: CASSPPGAGSSYEQYF. The chain combines TRBV27 with TRBJ2-7; 7 bases are a match to TRBD2. Germline lookup yields CDR1 MNHEY and CDR2 SMNVEV (reference sequence). This CDR3 is built from 16 residues. Trimming took 5 bases from V and 0 from J; bases not matched to a gene: 10.

This clonotype occurred many times. The CDR3, as DNA: TGTGCCAGCAGCTTATCAACCTGGACTAAAACCAATGAGCAGTTCTTC. The encoded protein is CASSLSTWTKTNEQFF. This sequence joins TRBV7-2 and TRBJ2-1; D may be TRBD2 (6 bases). Germline V gene lookup returns CDR1 SGHTA and CDR2 FQGNSA. The CDR3 sequence is 16 residues long. Trimming pared 2 bases from V and 6 bases from J, leaving 17 bases between.

This clonotype was seen repeatedly, ten times or more. V and J are TRBV10-3 and TRBJ2-1, with D tentatively TRBD2 (6 bases). Trimming pared 0 bases from V and 7 bases from J, leaving 13 bases between. CDR1 is ENHRY, CDR2 SYGVKD, per germline. This CDR3 is built from 15 residues. CDR3 in DNA: TGTGCCATCAGTGAGTCTATCGGGACTCCAAATGAGCAGTTCTTC. Its protein product is CAISESIGTPNEQFF.

This chain's CDR3 is CASSQGGEGGQDTQYF. CDR3 nucleotides: TGCGCCAGCAGCCAAGGAGGGGAAGGGGGACAAGATACGCAGTATTTT. This chain uses TRBV4-1 with TRBJ2-3; TRBD1 might be the D (6 bases). The CDR3 is made up of 16 amino acids. Germline V lookup: CDR1 MGHRA, CDR2 YSYEKL. V lost 1 base, J lost 5 bases, and 16 bases lay in between.

This clonotype was detected ten times or more. This chain uses TRBV4-1 with TRBJ2-7; D possibly corresponds to TRBD1 (5 bases). The germline CDR1 and CDR2 sequences are MGHRA and YSYEKL. The V gene lost 0 bases and the J gene lost 3 bases, with 12 bases spanning the gap. The CDR3 length is 15 residues. The CDR3 is CASSQDPGWSYEQYF. In DNA, the CDR3 is TGCGCCAGCAGCCAAGATCCAGGGTGGAGCTACGAGCAGTACTTC.

Remarks on this clonotype: Because the CDR3 is missing its conserved closing phenylalanine or tryptophan, this is likely a read error. The gene calls are TRBV19 and TRBJ1-2; TRBD1 aligns across 7 bases. V dropped 3 bases and J dropped 4; count of bases not matched to a gene: 11. This CDR3 contains 16 residues. Per the germline V gene, CDR1 is LNHDA and CDR2 is SQIVND (reference sequence). The DNA for the CDR3 is TGTGCCAGTAGTATTAGGTGGGACAGCGGCGCCTATGGCTACACCCTC. Translating gives CASSIRWDSGAYGYTL.

There are many counts of this clonotype. The genes are TRBV12-3 or TRBV12-4 and TRBJ1-5; TRBD1 is a possible D gene (5 bases). The CDR3 extends over 14 amino acids. Deletions cut 9 bases from V and 0 bases from J, with 12 bases between. The CDR3, as DNA: TGTGCCAGTGGGTTGGGACTTAGCAATCAGCCCCAGCATTTT. Translated, it gives CASGLGLSNQPQHF.

This clonotype was detected many times. The chain combines TRBV4-3 with TRBJ1-6; 9 bases are a match to TRBD1. CDR1 LGHNA and CDR2 YSLEER come from the germline V gene. V lost 0 bases to trimming and J lost 10 bases; unmatched junction nucleotides: 4. This CDR3 comprises 15 residues. The CDR3 DNA sequence: TGCGCCAGCAGCCAAGAACAGGGGGCGCAGTCACCCCTCCACTTT. This gives the protein CASSQEQGAQSPLHF.

This clonotype was detected ten times or more. This chain uses TRBV6-2 or TRBV6-3 with TRBJ2-3, with 11 bases matching TRBD2. Germline loops: CDR1 MNHEY, CDR2 SVGEGT. This CDR3 contains 16 residues. J was trimmed by 7 bases and V by 4 bases; bases with no gene match: 10. In nucleotides, the CDR3 is TGTGCCAGCAGTTCCCCTCCGGGACTAGCGGACAATACGCAGTATTTT. It translates to CASSSPPGLADNTQYF.

This clonotype was detected many times. V gene TRBV7-2 combines with J gene TRBJ2-3; 11 nucleotides align to TRBD2. Germline V gene sequence: CDR1 SGHTA, CDR2 FQGNSA. J was trimmed by 4 bases and V by 1 base; bases with no gene match: 10. The CDR3 runs 18 residues. CDR3 region: CASSLVVSGTSGPDTQYF. The DNA of the CDR3 is TGTGCCAGCAGCTTAGTTGTTTCCGGGACTAGCGGCCCAGATACGCAGTATTTT.

This clonotype was detected only a few times. The chain couples TRBV11-2 to TRBJ2-1; weak D call: TRBD2 (6 bases). CDR1 and CDR2 (germline): SGHAT, FQNNGV. The CDR3 is 15 residues long. Trimming left V 5 bases short and J 8 bases short, with 19 bases between. The CDR3 DNA follows: TGTGCCAGCAGCGTCATCCGGGGGTACGGGGATGAGCAGTTCTTC. The encoded protein is CASSVIRGYGDEQFF.

This clonotype was recorded many times. The chain carries TRBV6-2 or TRBV6-3 and TRBJ1-1; no clear D. V was shortened by 4 bases and J by 10 bases, with 13 bases between the two germline ends. Germline CDR1 MNHEY, CDR2 SVGEGT. The CDR3 has 12 amino acids. The DNA for the CDR3 is TGTGCCAGCAGTTCCTTTAATCGGGCAGCTTTCTTT. Translation gives CASSSFNRAAFF.

Points on this clonotype: This may be a read error, as it is one base from a much larger clone. This chain uses TRBV12-3 or TRBV12-4 with TRBJ2-5; D is possibly TRBD2 (6 bases). The CDR3 extends over 14 amino acids. CDR3 bases: TGTGCCAGCAGTTTAAGGGCTAGCGATAAGACCCAGCACTTC. It codes for CASSLRASDKTQHF.

The sample holds one count of this clonotype. A much more abundant neighbour one base away suggests this may be a read error. The CDR3 does not close with the conserved phenylalanine or tryptophan, likely indicating a read error. The rearrangement links TRBV4-1 to TRBJ2-7; 8 bases line up with TRBD2. The germline gives CDR1 MGHRA, CDR2 YSYEKL. The CDR3 runs to 17 residues. V was clipped by 1 base and J by 0 bases; unmatched bases: 8. The CDR3 region has the DNA TGCGCCAGCAGCCAAGCTCGTGCAAGCGGGAGCTCCTACGAGCAGTACCTC. Protein: CASSQARASGSSYEQYL.

This clonotype was seen repeatedly, ten times or more. This chain uses TRBV18 with TRBJ1-1; maybe TRBD1 (5 bases). CDR3 length: 14 residues. Trimming removed 2 bases from V and 3 bases from J, with 10 bases in between. Germline CDR1 reads KGHSH; CDR2 reads LQKENI. CDR3 region: CASSPGSGYTEAFF. CDR3 bases: TGTGCCAGCTCACCAGGGTCAGGGTACACTGAAGCTTTCTTT.

This clonotype was counted at least ten times. The V gene is TRBV7-8, the J gene TRBJ1-6; D gene ambiguous. CDR1 and CDR2 (germline): SGHVS, FQNEAQ. The CDR3 is made up of 14 amino acids. Trimming pared 2 bases from V and 8 bases from J, leaving 10 bases between. CDR3 sequence: CASSLRAPDSPLHF. DNA for the CDR3: TGTGCCAGCAGCTTAAGGGCACCAGATTCACCCCTCCACTTT.

This clonotype was counted a few times. This sequence joins TRBV4-3 and TRBJ2-5; D remains unclear. The germline V gene encodes CDR1 LGHNA and CDR2 YSLEER. This CDR3 contains 16 residues. Trimming took 3 bases from V and 5 from J, leaving 19 bases between them. As DNA, the CDR3 is TGCGCCAGCAGCCATTGGACCGACTGGTCCGGGGAGACCCAGTACTTC. Its translation: CASSHWTDWSGETQYF.

As concerns this clonotype: This may arise from a read error, as a much more abundant clone is one base away. The gene calls are TRBV7-2 and TRBJ2-7; D not certain. The CDR3 is made up of 12 amino acids. The V gene's germline CDR1 is SGHTA and CDR2 FQGNSA. CDR3 in amino acids: CASSYDSNEQYF. DNA for the CDR3: TGTGCCAGCAGCTACGACTCCAACGAGCAGTACTTC.

There are many counts of this clonotype. The chain combines TRBV4-2 with TRBJ2-7, with no clear D. The CDR3 totals 15 residues. Germline CDR1 and CDR2: LGHNA and YNFKEQ. The V and J ends lost 1 base and 0 bases respectively, with 10 bases between them. Here the CDR3 DNA reads TGTGCCAGCAGCCAAGTGCTGACGTCCTCCTACGAGCAGTACTTC. It codes for CASSQVLTSSYEQYF.

This clonotype was detected many times. The rearrangement joins TRBV28 to TRBJ2-1; 8 nucleotides match TRBD1. After removal of 5 bases from V and 5 bases from J, the junction contained 11 bases not matched to a gene. Germline V lookup: CDR1 MDHEN, CDR2 SYDVKM. CDR3 size: 16 residues. CDR3: CASSPTRQGSHNEQFF. For the CDR3, the DNA is TGTGCCAGCAGTCCGACCCGACAGGGGAGTCACAATGAGCAGTTCTTC.

This clonotype was seen repeatedly, ten times or more. In DNA, the CDR3 is TGCGCCAGCAGCCAAGTTGGGGGGGCCGGCAATCAGCCCCAGCATTTT. Residues: CASSQVGGAGNQPQHF. V gene TRBV4-1 combines with J gene TRBJ1-5; tentative D call: TRBD1 (6 bases). CDR1 and CDR2 from the germline V gene are MGHRA and YSYEKL. V was shortened by 1 base and J by 2 bases, with 12 bases between the two germline ends. The CDR3 length is 16 residues.

This clonotype was picked up a small number of times. A much larger clonotype is one base distant, so this may be a read error. This chain uses TRBV7-2 with TRBJ1-5; D remains ambiguous. Trimming cost V 8 bases and J 7 bases, with 18 bases left between them. The germline gives CDR1 SGHTA, CDR2 FQGNSA. The CDR3 is made up of 14 amino acids. CDR3 in amino acids: CASRRIRGSQPQHF. Written as DNA, the CDR3 is TGTGCCAGCCGCCGAATTAGAGGTTCGCAGCCCCAGCATTTT.

As concerns this clonotype: One base away lies a much larger clone, so this may be a sequencing read error. The chain has TRBV27 and TRBJ2-7; tentatively, D is TRBD1 or TRBD2 (6 bases each). CDR3 length: 17 residues. The germline gives CDR1 MNHEY, CDR2 SMNVEV (reference sequence). The CDR3 here is CASGGLRAQSGSYKQYF. Here the CDR3 DNA reads TGTGCCAGCGGGGGCCTCCGGGCGCAGTCCGGGAGCTACAAGCAGTACTTC.

This clonotype has ten or more counts. The rearrangement joins TRBV20-1 to TRBJ1-5; a weak D match, TRBD1 (5 bases). Trimming pared 0 bases from V and 0 bases from J, leaving 6 bases between. The CDR3 has 14 residues. The V gene's germline CDR1 is DFQATT and CDR2 SNEGSKA (reference sequence). The CDR3 nucleotides read TGCAGTGCTAGAGAAAGGGGTAGCAATCAGCCCCAGCATTTT. Its protein product is CSARERGSNQPQHF.

This clonotype was observed at least ten times. One base away lies a much larger clone, so this may be a sequencing read error. The chain couples TRBV27 to TRBJ2-7, with TRBD2 identical over 10 bases. J gave up 4 bases and V 6 bases, and 9 bases lay outside the gene matches. Germline assignment: CDR1 MNHEY and CDR2 SMNVEV (reference sequence). The CDR3 loop spans 15 amino acids. CDR3: CASSTLLAGRYEQYF. CDR3 nucleotides: TGTGCCAGCAGCACACTACTAGCGGGACGGTACGAGCAGTACTTC.

This clonotype was recorded a few times. This chain connects TRBV7-6 to TRBJ2-7; 9 bases match TRBD1. CDR1 is SGHVS and CDR2 is FNYEAQ in the germline V gene. This CDR3 is built from 16 residues. The ends lost 5 bases at V and 5 bases at J; junction bases unmatched: 13. The CDR3 DNA sequence: TGTGCCAGCAGCCCTAACCCCGGGACAGGGAGGGACGAGCAGTACTTC. Protein product: CASSPNPGTGRDEQYF.

In its sample, this clonotype was seen many times. The chain couples TRBV3-1 to TRBJ1-2; no clear D. V lost 4 bases to trimming and J lost 7 bases, with 16 bases between them. This CDR3 has 14 residues. From germline, CDR1 is LGHDT and CDR2 YNNKEL (reference sequence). CDR3 coding DNA: TGTGCCAGCAGCCCGATCCGGAGGGTTGGTGGCTACACCTTC. Protein sequence: CASSPIRRVGGYTF.

The chain uses TRBV5-1 and TRBJ1-5, with TRBD1 as a possible D gene (6 bases). The CDR3 runs 15 residues. Trimming left V 4 bases short and J 2 bases short, with 13 bases between. Germline V lookup: CDR1 SGHRS, CDR2 YFSETQ. The DNA for the CDR3 is TGCGCCAGCAGCCCATTAGGGGGAGGCAATCAGCCCCAGCATTTT. It translates to CASSPLGGGNQPQHF.

Many counts were recorded for this clonotype. J is TRBJ2-7 and V is TRBV6-2 or TRBV6-3; TRBD1 aligns across 8 bases. This CDR3 contains 19 residues. Unmatched junction bases numbered 19, after V lost 4 bases and J lost 2 bases. Germline CDR1 reads MNHEY; CDR2 reads SVGEGT. The CDR3 nucleotides read TGTGCCAGCAGTTTACCCACGTATAGGAGACAGGGGAGGACCTACGAGCAGTACTTC. Translating gives CASSLPTYRRQGRTYEQYF.